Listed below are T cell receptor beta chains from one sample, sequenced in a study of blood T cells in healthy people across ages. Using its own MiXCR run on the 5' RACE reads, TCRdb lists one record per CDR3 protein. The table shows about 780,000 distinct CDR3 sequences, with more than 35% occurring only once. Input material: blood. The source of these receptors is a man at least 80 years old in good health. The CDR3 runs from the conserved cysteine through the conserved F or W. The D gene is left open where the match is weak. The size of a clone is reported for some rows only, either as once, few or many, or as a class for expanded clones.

CASSQTAGTIVYEQYF	TGTGCCAGCAGCCAAACCGCCGGGACTATCGTTTACGAGCAGTACTTC	TRBV4-2	TRBD2	NA	TRBJ2-7
CASSLSVGGEQYF	TGTGCCAGCAGCCTAAGTGTTGGGGGCGAGCAGTACTTC	TRBV28	NA	few	TRBJ2-7
CASSLLAGVKNEQFF	TGTGCCAGCAGTTTACTAGCGGGAGTTAAGAATGAGCAGTTCTTC	TRBV7-2	TRBD2	NA	TRBJ2-1
CASSAGTLKYNEQFF	TGTGCCAGCAGCGCGGGGACTTTGAAGTACAATGAGCAGTTCTTC	TRBV7-6	NA	NA	TRBJ2-1
CSASLGLTTYEQYF	TGCAGTGCTAGCTTGGGACTGACTACCTACGAGCAGTACTTC	TRBV20-1	NA	few	TRBJ2-7
CASSFVVSEQFF	TGTGCCAGCAGTTTCGTAGTCTCTGAGCAGTTCTTC	TRBV12-3/TRBV12-4	NA	many	TRBJ2-1
CASSSTTGTGKEKVFF	TGTGCCAGCAGCTCGACGACCGGGACAGGAAAGGAAAAGGTGTTTTTT	TRBV7-9	TRBD1	NA	TRBJ1-4
CASSLGASGACEQYF	TGCGCCAGCAGCTTGGGCGCTAGCGGAGCCTGCGAGCAGTACTTC	TRBV5-1	TRBD2	NA	TRBJ2-7
CASSSETQGKAFF	TGTGCCAGCAGCTCCGAGACTCAGGGAAAAGCTTTCTTT	TRBV7-2	NA	NA	TRBJ1-1
CASSPNGQQETRFF	TGTGCCAGCAGTCCTAATGGGCAGCAAGAGACCCGGTTCTTC	TRBV7-2	NA	NA	TRBJ2-1
CAGSPREGRFNEQFF	TGTGCCGGCAGCCCCCGTGAGGGTAGATTCAATGAGCAGTTCTTC	TRBV7-3	NA	NA	TRBJ2-1
CASSYNRQVAQYF	TGTGCCAGCAGTTACAACAGGCAGGTGGCCCAGTACTTC	TRBV6-2/TRBV6-3	NA	NA	TRBJ2-5
CASSLRLGGVGETQYF	TGTGCCAGCAGCTTAAGACTCGGGGGGGTTGGAGAGACCCAGTACTTC	TRBV7-2	TRBD2	once	TRBJ2-5
CSASHGSSYEQYF	TGCAGTGCTAGTCACGGCAGCTCCTACGAGCAGTACTTC	TRBV20-1	NA	NA	TRBJ2-7
CASSLRYGYTF	TGTGCCAGCAGCTTGCGTTATGGCTACACCTTC	TRBV5-5	NA	few	TRBJ1-2
CASSSTGQGRLDEKLFF	TGCGCCAGCAGCTCCACGGGACAGGGTAGACTCGATGAAAAACTGTTTTTT	TRBV5-1	TRBD1	NA	TRBJ1-4
CASSQDGTSSPTDTQYF	TGCGCCAGCAGCCAAGACGGGACTAGCTCTCCCACAGATACGCAGTATTTT	TRBV4-1	TRBD2	NA	TRBJ2-3
CASGSGTSREQYF	TGTGCCAGCGGATCCGGGACTAGTCGCGAGCAGTACTTC	TRBV25-1	TRBD2	NA	TRBJ2-7
CASSEAGGEQYF	TGTGCCAGCAGTGAAGCGGGGGGAGAGCAGTACTTC	TRBV6-1	NA	many	TRBJ2-7
CTSSPLSGANVLTF	TGTACCAGCAGCCCCCTCTCTGGGGCCAACGTCCTGACTTTC	TRBV27	NA	NA	TRBJ2-6
CASSPRGTNTEAFF	TGTGCCAGCAGCCCGAGAGGCACGAACACTGAAGCTTTCTTT	TRBV13	NA	NA	TRBJ1-1
CASRSSGRYEQYF	TGTGCCAGCAGATCTAGCGGGAGGTACGAGCAGTACTTC	TRBV27	TRBD2	NA	TRBJ2-7
CASSLWLRLAGASGANVLTF	TGTGCCAGCAGCTTATGGCTCCGGTTAGCGGGGGCCTCTGGGGCCAACGTCCTGACTTTC	TRBV11-3	TRBD2	NA	TRBJ2-6
CSVEDETGGQGVSGELFF	TGCAGCGTTGAAGATGAGACCGGCGGACAGGGGGTTTCCGGGGAGCTGTTTTTT	TRBV29-1	TRBD1	few	TRBJ2-2
CATSDHSGTGASVLTF	TGTGCCACCAGTGACCATTCAGGGACCGGGGCCAGCGTCCTGACTTTC	TRBV24-1	NA	NA	TRBJ2-6
CASSLDQLPGRNEQFF	TGTGCCAGCAGCTTAGACCAGCTCCCTGGGAGAAATGAGCAGTTCTTC	TRBV7-2	NA	NA	TRBJ2-1
CAGSEIPRPQETQYF	TGTGCCGGCAGCGAGATCCCAAGGCCCCAAGAGACCCAGTACTTC	TRBV2	NA	once	TRBJ2-5
CASILVDTEAFF	TGTGCCAGCATTTTAGTGGACACTGAAGCTTTCTTT	TRBV12-3/TRBV12-4	NA	NA	TRBJ1-1
CASSAGPLGDEQYF	TGTGCCAGCAGCGCAGGACCGCTAGGCGACGAGCAGTACTTC	TRBV9	NA	NA	TRBJ2-7
CASGARLAAASAQYF	TGTGCCAGCGGCGCCAGACTAGCGGCAGCGTCGGCCCAGTACTTC	TRBV7-2	TRBD2	few	TRBJ2-5
CAISESGGNTGELFF	TGTGCCATCAGTGAGTCGGGCGGGAACACCGGGGAGCTGTTTTTT	TRBV10-3	NA	once	TRBJ2-2
CASSSTLAEDTQYF	TGCGCCAGCAGCTCAACACTAGCCGAAGATACGCAGTATTTT	TRBV5-1	NA	NA	TRBJ2-3
CASSPRRAGWNEQFF	TGTGCCAGCAGCCCGAGACGAGCGGGATGGAATGAGCAGTTCTTC	TRBV7-3	TRBD2	NA	TRBJ2-1
CSADRGMGQPQHF	TGCAGTGCGGATCGGGGGATGGGTCAGCCCCAGCATTTT	TRBV20-1	NA	NA	TRBJ1-5
CASSYLGRQNTEAFF	TGTGCCAGCAGTTACCTGGGACGCCAAAACACTGAAGCTTTCTTT	TRBV6-5	NA	NA	TRBJ1-1
CASSATSGGIADTQYF	TGTGCCAGCAGCGCGACTAGCGGGGGGATCGCAGATACGCAGTATTTT	TRBV11-3	TRBD2	few	TRBJ2-3
CSVAGTRGTDTQYF	TGCAGCGTTGCCGGGACTAGAGGCACAGATACGCAGTATTTT	TRBV29-1	TRBD2	few	TRBJ2-3
CASAAAQELFF	TGTGCCAGCGCGGCAGCCCAGGAGCTGTTTTTT	TRBV7-3	NA	NA	TRBJ2-2
CASSLSRSGGMYEQYF	TGTGCCAGCAGCTTGTCTCGTTCGGGTGGGATGTACGAGCAGTACTTC	TRBV7-2	NA	many	TRBJ2-7
CASSPRQASYEQYF	TGTGCCAGCAGTCCGAGACAGGCCTCCTACGAGCAGTACTTC	TRBV12-3/TRBV12-4	NA	many	TRBJ2-7
CASRPRGSSGSHEQYF	TGTGCCAGCAGGCCTCGCGGGTCTAGCGGGAGCCACGAGCAGTACTTC	TRBV7-2	TRBD2	NA	TRBJ2-7
CSVSHRETQYF	TGCAGCGTTTCCCATCGGGAGACCCAGTACTTC	TRBV29-1	NA	NA	TRBJ2-5
CASTGTSGTPGSTEQFF	TGTGCCAGCACCGGGACTAGCGGCACGCCGGGGAGTACTGAGCAGTTCTTC	TRBV25-1	TRBD2	NA	TRBJ2-1
CSAALAGQHNEQFF	TGCAGTGCTGCACTAGCGGGCCAACACAATGAGCAGTTCTTC	TRBV20-1	TRBD2	NA	TRBJ2-1